This T cell receptor beta chain came from a study of blood T cells in healthy people across ages (dated by TCRdb to between 2014 and 2016). The study in broad terms: In model experiments, roughly one uniquely barcoded TCR beta cDNA molecule per two T cells was captured by template switching. Age-related changes in TCR beta repertoire diversity were measured in the study by deep sequencing normalized with unique cDNA molecular identifiers. The donors were divided into four age groups: young (average about 16 years), middle-aged (around 41), aged (approximately 59) and long-lived (nearly 85). Donors of different ages were randomly distributed across sequencing lanes to avoid experimental bias. The study analyzed two additional independent replicas of 1 million unique cDNA reads from the same blood draw for two donors, one aged 18 to 30 and one aged 80 or older.

Comments on this clonotype: Its antigen has not been determined. No base quality information exists; no much larger clone differs at one position.

The full study reports these points: Because profiling used bulk unsorted PBMCs, naive and antigen-experienced compartments could not be compared conclusively. Compared with the aged group, the long-lived group had more naive CD4+ T cells, fewer expanded clones and increased TCR diversity, a pattern suggesting age selection. There was a strong correlation between observed TCR beta diversity and the percentage of naive T cells measured by flow cytometry. Total diversity estimates from one million sequenced T cells were considered lower bounds and underestimates. Donor CMV infection status was unknown, potentially confounding age-related changes in expanded clonotypes. As age increased, observed TCR beta diversity per million T cells dropped in a roughly linear way, and a significant reduction was already evident by age about 40.

The library was obtained by 5' RACE. Sequenced using an Illumina HiSeq 2500. The second PCR ran for about 6 to 12 cycles and used a J-beta primer mix along with a sample-barcoded 5' primer. A unique molecular identifier was introduced onto each TCR beta cDNA molecule by a template-switch 5' adaptor carrying 12 random nucleotides. At least 2.5 million CDR3-containing paired-end reads were obtained from each sample. First-strand cDNA was synthesized from all RNA with the Mint cDNA synthesis kit, primed by a TRBC-specific oligonucleotide. All cDNA was treated with uracil-DNA glycosylase and then went through a first 18-cycle PCR with the universal primers M1SS and BC2_uni_R. The published analysis was carried out like this. For normalization, 1 million high-quality reads, each with a distinct molecular identifier, were randomly selected from each sample. Reads sharing molecular identifiers were discarded rather than binned into consensus sequences. CDR3 identification, clonotype clustering and error correction used MiTCR with a Q25 quality threshold and the strictest error-elimination algorithm. A nonparametric unseen species model with Euler transformation was used to estimate a lower bound on total TCR beta diversity. TCRdb trimmed the raw reads at Q25, called clones with MiXCR and kept productive beta chains. When rows share a CDR3 protein, they turn into one entry using the most common DNA and genes. The V and J calls and clone size are TCRdb's, not the authors'. The sample has fewer than 700,000 distinct CDR3 sequences on record, 40% to 55% of them singletons. The ten biggest clones cover around 25% of the sample.

The donors were 40 or so Caucasian individuals from Russia, aged 6 to 90 years, who were systemically healthy. Each donor gave 8 to 10 milliliters of peripheral blood, drawn into EDTA-treated Vacutainer tubes. Ficoll-Paque density-gradient centrifugation was used to isolate PBMCs, with at least 6.5 million per sample. Total RNA, at least 5 micrograms per sample, was extracted from PBMCs with Trizol reagent. For every donor, flow cytometry on a PBMC aliquot measured the percentage of naive CD45RAhigh/CD27high T cells. Trimming costs V 6 bases and J 14 bases, and their ends lie 14 bases apart. The cysteine opens and the phenylalanine closes a CDR3 of 11 amino acids. Only the CDR3 DNA stays, 33 bases, in frame from base 1.

The sequenced material came from blood. The clonotype comes from a man at least 80 years old in good health. The rearrangement joined TRBV12-3 or TRBV12-4 to TRBJ2-4; D gene: possibly TRBD1, on 5 matching bases. The DNA is as follows: TGTGCCAGCAGCCGGCAGGGATGGAAGTACTTC. It is translated as CASSRQGWKYF.